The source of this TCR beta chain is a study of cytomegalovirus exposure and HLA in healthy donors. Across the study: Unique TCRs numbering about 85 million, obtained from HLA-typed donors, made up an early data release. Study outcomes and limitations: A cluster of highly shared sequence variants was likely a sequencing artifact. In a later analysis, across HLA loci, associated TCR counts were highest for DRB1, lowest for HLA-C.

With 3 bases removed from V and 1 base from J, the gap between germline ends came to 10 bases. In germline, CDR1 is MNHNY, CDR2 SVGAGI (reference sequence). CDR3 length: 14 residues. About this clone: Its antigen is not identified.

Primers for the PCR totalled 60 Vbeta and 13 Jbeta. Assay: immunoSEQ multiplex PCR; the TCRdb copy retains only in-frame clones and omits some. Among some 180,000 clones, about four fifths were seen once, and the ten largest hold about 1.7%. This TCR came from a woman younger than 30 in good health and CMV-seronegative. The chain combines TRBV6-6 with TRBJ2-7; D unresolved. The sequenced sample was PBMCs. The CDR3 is CASSYRSVSYEQYF. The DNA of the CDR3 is TGTGCCAGCAGTTATCGGTCGGTTTCCTACGAGCAGTACTTC.